This TCR beta chain was recorded in a study of control samples from healthy donors and cancer patients. Between the trimmed V and J ends, which lost 7 bases and 4 bases, there was a span of 11 bases. This CDR3 is built from 13 residues. Sequencing was performed with immunoSEQ multiplex PCR; in TCRdb, only in-frame clones are kept and a portion is missing. The data contain roughly 90,000 clones, about four fifths of them seen just once; the ten biggest clones take up over 7.5%. V usage is TRBV12-3 or TRBV12-4 and J usage is TRBJ1-3; D is unresolved. This sequence was found in a woman between 55 and 75 years old in good health. Source material: blood. The CDR3 DNA follows: TGTGCCAGCACTCCGATTTCAGGAAACACCATATATTTT. The encoded protein is CASTPISGNTIYF.